This TCR beta chain emerged from a study of T-cell memory formation after mild COVID-19. MiXCR, run by TCRdb on the 5' RACE reads, gives a single entry per CDR3 protein. Seen here are about 340,000 distinct CDR3 sequences, around a sixth observed once, and the top ten hold around 20%. This CDR3 contains 14 residues. The J segment lost 8 bases and the V segment lost 1 base, leaving 6 bases of the junction unmatched. Per germline, CDR1 SGHTA and CDR2 FQGNSA. This clonotype came up many times. Sequenced: PBMCs or a T cell subset sorted from them (not recorded which). The chain uses TRBV7-2 and TRBJ1-1; 8 bases agree with TRBD1. The sequence was obtained from a man between 18 and 35 years old who had mild COVID-19 (a few samples of this study predate the infection). Cell type and time point are not known. CDR3 in DNA: TGTGCCAGCAGCTTAGAACGGACAGGGATGGAAGCTTTCTTT. Translation: CASSLERTGMEAFF.